Listed below are T cell receptor beta chains from one sample, sequenced in a study of blood T cell repertoires in COVID-19. The repertoire was sequenced with immunoSEQ multiplex PCR; TCRdb's copy has only in-frame clones and lacks some. This table has over 450,000 clones, roughly 89% appearing once. Material for sequencing was peripheral blood. These TCRs come from a man aged 18 to 35 with COVID-19, enrolled during active disease. Both conserved end residues are part of each CDR3. A D gene is named only where the DNA matches it firmly. Expanded clones get a size class; other rows say once, few or many, or leave the size out.

j_call cdr3_length v_call d_call clone_size cdr3_nt cdr3_aa
TRBJ1-2 14 TRBV21-1 NA NA TGTGCCAGTCATAGGGACAGGGGAAAGTATGGCTACACCTTC CASHRDRGKYGYTF
TRBJ2-7 18 TRBV4-1 NA few TGCGCCAGCAGCCAGCGACTCTCGGTCGGGACTGACTCCTACGAGCAGTACTTC CASSQRLSVGTDSYEQYF
TRBJ2-3 17 TRBV20-1 TRBD2 NA TGCAGTGCTAGTACTAGCGGGAGGGGATCCGGGACAGATACGCAGTATTTT CSASTSGRGSGTDTQYF
TRBJ2-6 15 TRBV7-9 NA once TGTGCCAGCAGCTCCGAGGGGGCTGGGGCCAACGTCCTGACTTTC CASSSEGAGANVLTF
TRBJ1-2 15 TRBV7-9 TRBD1 NA TGTGCCAGCAGCGGAGGGACAGGGATAAACTATGGCTACACCTTC CASSGGTGINYGYTF
TRBJ1-2 18 TRBV7-9 TRBD1 NA TGTGCCAGCAGCTTAGGAGTAAAGGGGGCAGGGGGCGCGGAGGGCTACACCTTC CASSLGVKGAGGAEGYTF
TRBJ1-1 16 TRBV5-5 TRBD1 NA TGTGCCAGCAGCTTGGGTATCGGACAGGGACAGACTGAAGCTTTCTTT CASSLGIGQGQTEAFF
TRBJ1-2 13 TRBV3-1/TRBV3-2 NA NA TGTGCCAGCAGCCCCCGGACAGACTATGGCTACACCTTC CASSPRTDYGYTF
TRBJ2-2 14 TRBV25-1 TRBD1 NA TGTGCCAGCATGAGACAGGGGAACACCGGGGAGCTGTTTTTT CASMRQGNTGELFF
TRBJ1-1 13 TRBV6-6 NA NA TGTGCCAGCAAGCGGACTACGAACACTGAAGCTTTCTTT CASKRTTNTEAFF
TRBJ1-5 14 TRBV6-5 NA few TGTGCCAGCAGCTCTGGCAGGGGCAATCAGCCCCAGCATTTT CASSSGRGNQPQHF
TRBJ1-5 12 TRBV7-9 TRBD1 NA TGTGCCGCAGGGACAGATTATCAGCCCCAGCATTTT CAAGTDYQPQHF
TRBJ1-1 15 TRBV19 TRBD1 NA TGTGCCAGTACCCCGGGGACAGGTATGAACACTGAAGCTTTCTTT CASTPGTGMNTEAFF
TRBJ1-1 16 TRBV15 TRBD1 NA TGTGCCACCAGCAGGACAGGGAGGATCTTAGACACTGAAGCTTTCTTT CATSRTGRILDTEAFF
TRBJ2-7 16 TRBV6-2/TRBV6-3 TRBD2 NA TGTGCCAGCAGTTCCCCTAGCGGGGGGACCCCCTACGAGCAGTACTTC CASSSPSGGTPYEQYF
TRBJ2-7 14 TRBV2 TRBD2 NA TGTGCCAGCAGTGTAGCGGGGGGTCGTAGAGAGCAGTACTTC CASSVAGGRREQYF
TRBJ2-7 14 TRBV5-4 NA NA TGTGCCAGCAGCTTGGACAGAGATACCTACGAGCAGTACTTC CASSLDRDTYEQYF
TRBJ1-5 14 TRBV7-9 NA few TGTGCCAGCAGCTTGGTCGGGGGGGCGCAGCCCCAGCATTTT CASSLVGGAQPQHF
TRBJ1-3 18 TRBV19 NA once TGTGCCAGTATTCCAAGCCCGGGAAGGGCGACCTCTGGAAACACCATATATTTT CASIPSPGRATSGNTIYF
TRBJ2-1 14 TRBV27 NA NA TGTGCCAGCAGTTCCCCAGAGGGTGGCAATGAGCAGTTCTTC CASSSPEGGNEQFF
TRBJ1-1 16 TRBV2 TRBD1 NA TGTGCCAGCAGTCCGGGACAGGGGCGTAGTGGGCCTCAAGCTTTCTTT CASSPGQGRSGPQAFF
TRBJ1-1 15 TRBV12-5 NA NA TGTGCTAGTGGTTGGTCAGGGGTAGGGGACACTGAAGCTTTCTTT CASGWSGVGDTEAFF
TRBJ2-1 16 TRBV5-1 TRBD2 NA TGCGCCAGCAGCTTGTTACTAAGCGGGACCTACAATGAGCAGTTCTTC CASSLLLSGTYNEQFF
TRBJ2-5 14 TRBV6-2/TRBV6-3 TRBD2 NA TGTGCCAGCAGTTATGAGGGAGGGTTGGAGACCCAGTACTTC CASSYEGGLETQYF
TRBJ2-1 17 TRBV4-2 TRBD2 NA TGTGCCAGCAGCCGAGAAATGGCGACTAGCCCCTACAATGAGCAGTTCTTC CASSREMATSPYNEQFF
TRBJ1-1 13 TRBV14 NA once TGTGCCAGCAGCCAAGAATATTCCACTGAAGCTTTCTTT CASSQEYSTEAFF
TRBJ1-2 15 TRBV10-2 NA NA TGCGCCAGCAGAGGGGGGGTAGGGGACGACTATGGCTACACCTTC CASRGGVGDDYGYTF
TRBJ1-1 14 TRBV5-6 NA once TGTGCCAGCAGCTTGACGGGACACCCCACTGAAGCTTTCTTT CASSLTGHPTEAFF
TRBJ2-3 17 TRBV6-2/TRBV6-3 TRBD2 few TGTGCCAGCAGTTACTCTAGCGGGAGACGGTATGGTGATACGCAGTATTTT CASSYSSGRRYGDTQYF
TRBJ1-5 15 TRBV28 NA NA TGTGCCAGCAATTCAGGGCTGGTTGGCAATCAGCCCCAGCATTTT CASNSGLVGNQPQHF
TRBJ1-6 15 TRBV2 NA NA TGTGCCAGCAGTGTAGGTCCCCCGGGAGGCTCACCCCTCCACTTT CASSVGPPGGSPLHF
TRBJ1-4 15 TRBV19 NA NA TGTGCCAGTAGATGGGGGGGCCCAACTAATGAAAAACTGTTTTTT CASRWGGPTNEKLFF
TRBJ2-7 11 TRBV10-3 NA NA TGTGCCACACTTTCGGAGTACGAGCAGTACTTC CATLSEYEQYF
TRBJ1-1 15 TRBV4-1 NA few TGCGCCAGCAGCCAGGCCGGGTTAATGAACACTGAAGCTTTCTTT CASSQAGLMNTEAFF
TRBJ2-5 12 TRBV29-1 NA NA TGCAGCGTTGCTCGGGGGAGGGAGACCCAGTACTTC CSVARGRETQYF